This record concerns one TCR beta chain sequence. Under the authors' procedure: For nucleated cells, counts were estimated from reference gene primer amplification. This table comes from immunoSEQ multiplex PCR, and its TCRdb copy is limited to in-frame clones, with some not included. V and J calls and clone size follow that table, whereas D and trimming were derived from the DNA. This table has about 100,000 clones, 75% to 85% appearing once. The sample belongs to a study of blood T cell repertoires in COVID-19. About the study: Acute-phase and convalescent COVID-19 samples originated in the United States, Italy and Spain. PBMCs, B-cell-depleted T cells, or T cells provided the cDNA or gDNA that made up the material.

The CDR3 is made up of 15 amino acids. Trimming pared 2 bases from V and 1 base from J, leaving 8 bases between. Germline-derived CDR1 and CDR2 are MNHEY and SMNVEV (reference sequence). This chain joins TRBV27 and TRBJ2-2; D may be TRBD1 (6 bases). Sequencing used peripheral blood. This clonotype was sampled from a woman over 75 with active or convalescent COVID-19. CDR3 protein: CASSLRGRNTGELFF. The CDR3, as DNA: TGTGCCAGCAGTTTAAGGGGGAGGAACACCGGGGAGCTGTTTTTT.